The T cell receptor beta chain described here comes from a study of T cells after yellow fever vaccination. Using its own MiXCR run on the 5' RACE reads, TCRdb lists one record per CDR3 protein. The repertoire holds around 320,000 distinct CDR3 sequences, about 11% seen once, with about 3% in the top ten. CDR1 and CDR2 from the germline V gene are LGHDT and YNNKEL (reference sequence). CDR3 length equals 15 residues. V lost 0 bases, J lost 8 bases, and 16 bases lay in between. This clonotype was picked up many times. Sample: CD4+ T cells sorted from PBMCs, taken 45 days after the yellow fever booster vaccination. The clonotype comes from a man younger than 30 who received the YFV17D yellow fever vaccine. V and J are TRBV3-1 and TRBJ1-1, with a possible D match to TRBD1 (6 bases). This chain's CDR3 is CASSQDNVATGEAFF. CDR3 bases: TGTGCCAGCAGCCAAGATAATGTGGCTACAGGGGAAGCTTTCTTT.